The 18 T cell receptor beta chains presented below share a single source sample, sequenced in a study of OX40 agonist ivuxolimab in advanced cancers. Sequencing used immunoSEQ multiplex PCR; TCRdb keeps in-frame clones, though not all of them. The repertoire consists of fewer than 85,000 clones, with about 88% occurring once and the leading ten covering about 0.89%. The starting material was CD4+ or CD8+ T cells sorted from blood, obtained in a trial of the OX40 agonist ivuxolimab. Receptors were obtained from an adult with an advanced solid tumor such as melanoma, head and neck, liver or kidney cancer.

V is TRBV10-2 and J is TRBJ2-7, with 9 bases aligning to TRBD1. The CDR3 runs 15 residues. Per germline, CDR1 WSHSY and CDR2 SAAADI. Unmatched junction bases numbered 10, after V lost 5 bases and J lost 5 bases. CDR3 in amino acids: CASSQTGTGRDEQYF. The CDR3, as DNA: TGCGCCAGCAGTCAAACCGGGACAGGGAGGGACGAGCAGTACTTC.

This clone was picked up one time. The gene calls are TRBV29-1 and TRBJ1-5, with D possibly TRBD1 on 6 matching bases. Germline V CDR1 and CDR2: SQVTM, ANQGSEA. The CDR3 length is 12 residues. V lost 6 bases, J lost 5 bases, and 11 bases lay in between. The CDR3 spells CSVQGVDQPQHF. The CDR3 nucleotides read TGCAGCGTACAGGGAGTCGATCAGCCCCAGCATTTT.

The gene calls are TRBV12-2 and TRBJ2-6; TRBD2 is taken as the D call from the table, unchecked against the DNA. TRBV12-2 is a listed pseudogene. This CDR3 is built from 16 residues. In DNA form, the CDR3 reads TGTGCAAGTCGCTTAGTGGCGGGTACTGGGGCCAACGTCCTGACTTTC. Residues: CASRLVAGTGANVLTF.

This clone was seen just once. This rearrangement joins TRBV18 to TRBJ2-3; D gene ambiguous. CDR3 length: 13 amino acids. Germline V lookup: CDR1 KGHSH, CDR2 LQKENI. Trimming cost V 6 bases and J 6 bases, with 13 bases left between them. CDR3 residues: CASSPGSQDTQYF. The DNA for the CDR3 is TGTGCCAGCTCTCCAGGATCTCAGGATACGCAGTATTTT.

CDR3 sequence (DNA): TGTGCCACTCAGCGGGAGGGCCTTCCCGGGGAGCTGTTTTTT. Encoded protein: CATQREGLPGELFF. This chain uses TRBV5-8 with TRBJ2-2, with 10 nucleotides matching TRBD2. V lost 9 bases, J lost 6 bases, and 8 bases stayed unmatched. CDR1 is SGHTS and CDR2 is YDEGEE in the germline V gene. The CDR3 contains 14 residues.

In nucleotides, the CDR3 is TGTGCCAGCAGTTTATTCCCCTACAATGAGCAGTTCTTC. Protein: CASSLFPYNEQFF. The chain carries TRBV28 and TRBJ2-1; no definite D call. This CDR3 has 13 residues. The germline V gene has CDR1 MDHEN and CDR2 SYDVKM. V was shortened by 1 base and J by 2 bases, with 3 bases between the two germline ends.

The V call is TRBV2, the J call TRBJ2-7; 8 bases agree with TRBD1. V shed 4 bases, J shed 7 bases, and the junction held 12 bases outside the gene matches. This CDR3 is 15 amino acids long. Looked up from germline, CDR1 is SNHLY and CDR2 is FYNNEI. The CDR3 spells CASSGGTGRVNEQYF. In DNA form, the CDR3 reads TGTGCCAGCAGTGGCGGGACAGGACGGGTGAATGAGCAGTACTTC.

The rearrangement uses TRBV11-3 and TRBJ2-1, with TRBD2 identical over 7 bases. There are 15 residues in the CDR3. CDR1 SGHNT and CDR2 YENEEA come from the germline V gene. The trim removed 6 bases at V and 7 bases at J, leaving 12 bases unmatched. CDR3 region: CASSESGVNSNEQFF. The CDR3 DNA follows: TGTGCCAGCAGTGAGAGCGGGGTGAACTCGAATGAGCAGTTCTTC.

The chain combines TRBV20-1 with TRBJ2-1, with D hard to call. The CDR3 covers 10 residues. Germline V CDR1 and CDR2: DFQATT, SNEGSKA (reference sequence). The V end lost 3 bases, the J end lost 10 bases, and 7 bases lay between the germline ends. The CDR3 spells CSASTREQFF. CDR3 DNA: TGCAGTGCTAGCACGAGGGAGCAGTTCTTC.

The chain combines TRBV5-1 with TRBJ1-1, with 10 bases aligning to TRBD1. In germline, CDR1 is SGHRS, CDR2 YFSETQ. V shed 5 bases, J shed 7 bases, and the junction held 8 bases outside the gene matches. The CDR3 covers 14 residues. CDR3 coding DNA: TGCGCCAGCAGAGACGACAGGGGGCAAGTTGAAGCTTTCTTT. This encodes CASRDDRGQVEAFF.

V usage is TRBV5-4 and J usage is TRBJ1-4; maybe TRBD1 (6 bases). The V end was cut by 4 bases, the J end by 3 bases, with 13 bases between. CDR1 and CDR2 (germline): SGHNT, YYREEE (reference sequence). This CDR3 contains 15 residues. CDR3 protein: CASSRKDSPNEKLFF. The DNA for the CDR3 is TGTGCCAGCAGCCGGAAGGACAGTCCTAATGAAAAACTGTTTTTT.

V and J are TRBV5-1 and TRBJ2-2, with TRBD1 matching over 8 bases. The V gene end was trimmed by 4 bases and the J gene end by 7 bases; junction bases not matched to a gene: 9. This CDR3 spans 15 amino acids. Germline V gene data show CDR1 as SGHRS and CDR2 as YFSETQ. The CDR3 loop is CASSAGTGGGGELFF. CDR3 coding DNA: TGCGCCAGCAGCGCCGGGACAGGAGGGGGCGGGGAGCTGTTTTTT. Complete variable domain (other parts from reference TRBV5-1 and TRBJ2-2): KAGVTQTPRYLIKTRGQQVTLSCSPISGHRSVSWYQQTPGQGLQFLFEYFSETQRNKGNFPGRFSGRQFSNSRSEMNVSTLELGDSALYLCASSAGTGGGGELFFGEGSRLTVL.

The DNA of the CDR3 is TGTGCCAGCAGTTCTTTTTCGGGAGAGCAGTACTTC. It yields the protein CASSSFSGEQYF. V and J are TRBV6-5 and TRBJ2-7, with D possibly matching TRBD2 (5 bases). V was cut by 4 bases and J by 7 bases, with 11 bases left in between. The CDR3 is made up of 12 amino acids. Germline V CDR1 and CDR2: MNHEY, SVGAGI.

The rearrangement joins TRBV7-6 to TRBJ2-5; 7 bases agree with TRBD1. The CDR3 consists of 13 residues. Germline V gene sequence: CDR1 SGHVS, CDR2 FNYEAQ. The ends lost 3 bases at V and 5 bases at J; junction bases unmatched: 3. CDR3 loop: CASSLTGLETQYF. CDR3 nucleotides: TGTGCCAGCAGCTTGACAGGGCTGGAGACCCAGTACTTC.

This chain connects TRBV4-1 to TRBJ1-4, with D maybe TRBD1 (6 bases). The CDR3 loop spans 15 amino acids. The V end was cut by 4 bases, the J end by 1 base, with 10 bases between. Germline CDR1 and CDR2: MGHRA and YSYEKL. In DNA, the CDR3 is TGCGCCAGCAGCCGAGGGGGGCGAACTAATGAAAAACTGTTTTTT. Its translation is CASSRGGRTNEKLFF.

The chain is built from TRBV5-1 and TRBJ1-2; D gene uncertain. The V end was cut by 8 bases, the J end by 5 bases, with 10 bases between. This CDR3 is built from 11 residues. Germline loops: CDR1 SGHRS, CDR2 YFSETQ. The CDR3 coding sequence is TGCGCCAGTAGAGACGGGTATGGCTACACCTTC. The encoded protein is CASRDGYGYTF. Full variable domain (missing parts from reference TRBV5-1 and TRBJ1-2): KAGVTQTPRYLIKTRGQQVTLSCSPISGHRSVSWYQQTPGQGLQFLFEYFSETQRNKGNFPGRFSGRQFSNSRSEMNVSTLELGDSALYLCASRDGYGYTFGSGTRLTVV.

The chain couples TRBV6-1 to TRBJ1-4; 7 bases map to TRBD1. The J segment lost 8 bases and the V segment lost 6 bases, leaving 12 bases of the junction unmatched. The germline V gene encodes CDR1 MNHNS and CDR2 SASEGT. CDR3 length: 15 residues. In nucleotides, the CDR3 is TGTGCCAGCAGCAGCCGACAGGGATTGTTGGAAAAACTGTTTTTT. Protein product: CASSSRQGLLEKLFF.

The CDR3, as DNA: TGTGCCAGCTCGAAAGCTCCGGGACAGGGGAACGAGCAGTACTTC. Translating gives CASSKAPGQGNEQYF. The chain has TRBV18 and TRBJ2-7; 10 nucleotides line up with TRBD1. The CDR3 is made up of 15 amino acids. With V trimmed by 6 bases and J by 5 bases, 10 bases remained unmatched. CDR1 and CDR2 from the germline V gene are KGHSH and LQKENI.